This T cell receptor beta chain was obtained from a study of control samples from healthy donors and cancer patients (dated by TCRdb to the early 2020s). As for this clone: No antigen is known for it. No base quality values were provided; no much bigger clone lies one nucleotide off.

The method behind the library was the immunoSEQ multiplex PCR assay. TCRdb obtained this table from immuneACCESS and retained in-frame rearrangements with V and J assigned. These tables miss some clones; where compared with another copy, unresolved V genes account for less than half of the shortfall, and the remainder is unexplained. The sample table holds around 99,000 clones, of which around nine tenths were seen once. Clones ranked in the top ten supply approximately 15% of the sample. This receptor was taken from a woman aged 45 to 65 in good health. Sample: blood.

CDR3 protein: CALAGGQGETQYF. The nucleotides are TGTGCCCTAGCGGGGGGGCAGGGAGAGACCCAGTACTTC. The rearranged segments are TRBV2 and TRBJ2-5; 12 middle bases align to TRBD2. The germline V gene specifies SNHLY as CDR1 and FYNNEI as CDR2. V lost 11 bases and J lost 4 bases, and the count of bases not matched to a germline gene is 5. The CDR3 measures 13 amino acids from cysteine to phenylalanine. The CDR3 DNA has 39 bases and is translated from base 1.